These 5 T cell receptor beta chains were all obtained from the same sample, sequenced in a study of cytomegalovirus exposure and HLA in healthy donors. A multiplex PCR was run with 60 Vbeta primers and 13 Jbeta primers. Some clones are missing from TCRdb's copy, which holds only in-frame ones; the method was immunoSEQ multiplex PCR. This sample has about 180,000 clones; around 79% occur once, and the top ten carry about 0.5%. The sequenced sample was PBMCs. The receptors here all came from a woman aged 45-60 years in good health and CMV-seronegative.

The V and J genes are TRBV5-1 and TRBJ2-7; D is unresolved. Germline loops: CDR1 SGHRS, CDR2 YFSETQ. The CDR3 is 13 residues long. V gave up 0 bases and J gave up 7 bases, with 11 bases separating them. The CDR3 sequence: CASSLGLSSEQYF. The CDR3 nucleotides are TGCGCCAGCAGCTTGGGGCTCTCTAGTGAGCAGTACTTC.

The V and J genes are TRBV25-1 and TRBJ2-3; TRBD2 aligns across 7 bases. Germline CDR1 and CDR2: MGHDK and SYGVNS. J lost 0 bases, V lost 2 bases, and 5 bases had no gene match. The CDR3 consists of 16 residues. The CDR3 sequence: CASSEGLAVSTDTQYF. Written as DNA, the CDR3 is TGTGCCAGCAGTGAAGGGCTAGCGGTTAGCACAGATACGCAGTATTTT.

This clone was counted only a few times. The chain is built from TRBV2 and TRBJ1-3; D might be TRBD1 (5 bases). The germline V gene has CDR1 SNHLY and CDR2 FYNNEI. V was pared by 4 bases and J by 4 bases, with 8 bases between. CDR3 length: 13 amino acids. In DNA form, the CDR3 reads TGTGCCAGCAGTGGACAGTTAGGAAACACCATATATTTT. Protein sequence: CASSGQLGNTIYF.

This CDR3 is CASSLGVGSPQYF. DNA of the CDR3: TGTGCCAGCAGCTTAGGGGTCGGGAGTCCGCAGTATTTT. The chain has TRBV7-7 and TRBJ2-3, with TRBD2 as a possible D gene (6 bases). The V and J ends lost 1 base and 10 bases respectively, with 12 bases between them. The germline CDR1 and CDR2 sequences are SSHAT and FNYEAQ (reference sequence). This CDR3 has 13 residues.

The J gene is TRBJ2-4, the V gene TRBV4-1, with a possible D match to TRBD2 (5 bases). The V end was cut by 2 bases, the J end by 8 bases, with 16 bases between. CDR3 length equals 15 residues. Germline V lookup: CDR1 MGHRA, CDR2 YSYEKL. CDR3 nucleotide sequence: TGCGCCAGCAGCCAACTCGGAGGAGCCCTTCACATTCAGTACTTC. It encodes CASSQLGGALHIQYF.